This T cell receptor (beta chain) was documented in a study of response to subunit inactivated influenza vaccine. The V gene's germline CDR1 is DFQATT and CDR2 SNEGSKA (reference sequence). The CDR3 runs 14 residues. Germline trimming cut 3 bases from V and 1 base from J; bases unmatched to any gene: 0. The study, taken as a whole, reports: The authors suggested that every seasonal influenza vaccination recruits few new T cells.

TCRdb fed the RT-PCR reads into MiXCR, producing one record per CDR3 protein. The data contain approximately 520,000 distinct CDR3 sequences, about 15% of them seen just once; the ten biggest clones take up less than 4%. On this clonotype: Its matching antigen is unknown.

The clonotype was recovered from a man in his fifties or sixties who received an inactivated influenza vaccine. The V call is TRBV20-1, the J call TRBJ2-3; 11 bases are a match to TRBD2. This specimen consisted of CD4+ T cells sorted from PBMCs, obtained 23 to 25 months after vaccination. The CDR3 DNA sequence: TGCAGTGCTAGGACTAGCGGGGGCACAGATACGCAGTATTTT. Translated: CSARTSGGTDTQYF.